These T cell receptor beta chains were read from a single sample in a study of cytomegalovirus exposure and HLA in healthy donors. Libraries were prepared by immunoSEQ multiplex PCR; TCRdb keeps only in-frame clonotypes and omits some of them. The sample has nearly 100,000 clones; 60% to 80% are singletons. The specimen sequenced was PBMCs. These TCRs come from a woman aged 55-70 years in good health and CMV-seropositive. Both conserved end residues are part of each CDR3. The D gene is left open where the match is weak. The size of a clone is reported for some rows only, either as once, few or many, or as a class for expanded clones.

clone size,D gene,V gene,J gene,CDR3 length,CDR3 protein,CDR3 DNA
.,.,TRBV6-1,TRBJ1-5,15,CASSEVAGVDQPQHF,TGTGCCAGCAGTGAGGTCGCAGGGGTAGATCAGCCCCAGCATTTT
.,.,TRBV5-4,TRBJ2-1,15,CASRAGGSSYNEQFF,TGTGCCAGCAGAGCGGGTGGCAGCTCCTACAATGAGCAGTTCTTC
.,TRBD2,TRBV9,TRBJ2-7,13,CASSSGSTYEQYF,TGTGCCAGCAGCAGCGGGAGTACATACGAGCAGTACTTC
.,.,TRBV30,TRBJ2-7,14,CAWSVDSSAYEQYF,TGTGCCTGGAGTGTGGACAGTTCAGCCTACGAGCAGTACTTC
.,.,TRBV30,TRBJ2-7,14,CAWSVGGSYHEQYF,TGTGCCTGGAGTGTAGGCGGTAGCTACCACGAGCAGTACTTC
few,TRBD2,TRBV19,TRBJ2-2,18,CASTPKGISGRNTGELFF,TGTGCCAGTACTCCGAAGGGGATAAGCGGGAGGAACACCGGGGAGCTGTTTTTT
.,.,TRBV21-1,TRBJ2-2,19,CASIPSPKSSVVRPGELFF,TGTGCCAGCATCCCTAGCCCTAAATCAAGCGTAGTCAGGCCCGGGGAGCTGTTTTTT
.,.,TRBV6-1,TRBJ2-5,13,CASAPTGQETQYF,TGTGCCAGCGCTCCAACAGGGCAAGAGACCCAGTACTTC
.,.,TRBV5-4,TRBJ2-7,16,CASSQQAGLGIYEQYF,TGTGCCAGCAGCCAGCAAGCGGGCCTTGGTATTTACGAGCAGTACTTC
.,TRBD1,TRBV28,TRBJ1-2,14,CASSLGDRVHGYTF,TGTGCCAGCAGTTTGGGAGACAGGGTGCATGGCTACACCTTC
.,.,TRBV6-5,TRBJ2-3,14,CASSLFSSTDTQYF,TGTGCCAGCAGTCTCTTCTCTAGCACAGATACGCAGTATTTT
.,TRBD2,TRBV4-1,TRBJ2-7,17,CASSQDLSGRTSYEQYF,TGCGCCAGCAGCCAAGACCTTAGCGGGAGAACCTCCTACGAGCAGTACTTC
.,TRBD2,TRBV4-1,TRBJ2-2,16,CASSPLSGSSTGELFF,TGCGCCAGCAGCCCCCTTAGCGGGAGTTCAACCGGGGAGCTGTTTTTT
.,.,TRBV25-1,TRBJ2-2,14,CASSARPGAGELFF,TGTGCCAGCAGTGCGCGACCGGGAGCCGGGGAGCTGTTTTTT
few,.,TRBV25-1,TRBJ2-6,16,CASSYVATRGANVLTF,TGTGCCAGCAGTTACGTAGCGACTAGGGGGGCCAACGTCCTGACTTTC
.,.,TRBV7-2,TRBJ2-7,14,CASSPGHLDYEQYF,TGTGCCAGCAGCCCGGGACACCTTGACTACGAGCAGTACTTC
.,TRBD1,TRBV7-3,TRBJ2-1,17,CASSLQGQGASYNEQFF,TGTGCCAGCAGCTTGCAGGGACAGGGGGCTTCCTACAATGAGCAGTTCTTC
.,TRBD1,TRBV6-6,TRBJ1-5,15,CASRTGGYSNQPQHF,TGTGCCAGCAGAACAGGGGGTTATAGCAATCAGCCCCAGCATTTT
few,TRBD1,TRBV6-1,TRBJ1-1,15,CASSEQDRADTEAFF,TGTGCCAGCAGTGAACAGGACAGGGCCGACACTGAAGCTTTCTTT
.,TRBD2,TRBV11-2,TRBJ2-1,15,CASSPAGVGIGEQFF,TGTGCCAGCAGCCCAGCGGGAGTTGGCATCGGGGAGCAGTTCTTC
few,.,TRBV7-9,TRBJ2-1,14,CASSFTAPQNEQFF,TGTGCCAGCAGCTTTACAGCCCCGCAGAATGAGCAGTTCTTC
.,TRBD2,TRBV7-3,TRBJ2-2,14,CASGYSGSGGELFF,TGTGCCAGCGGGTATAGCGGGAGCGGCGGGGAGCTGTTTTTT
.,.,TRBV5-5,TRBJ1-2,15,CASSLAGQANYGYTF,TGTGCCAGCAGCCTAGCCGGCCAGGCTAACTATGGCTACACCTTC
.,TRBD1,TRBV5-4,TRBJ2-7,16,CASSWEPGQGTYEQYF,TGTGCCAGCAGCTGGGAGCCGGGACAGGGGACCTACGAGCAGTACTTC
.,.,TRBV28,TRBJ2-1,19,CASSTLTSITGSSYNEQFF,TGTGCCAGCAGCACCCTCACTAGCATAACCGGGAGCTCCTACAATGAGCAGTTCTTC
.,TRBD2,TRBV28,TRBJ2-5,16,CASSSTGGLLEETQYF,TGTGCCAGCAGTTCAACGGGGGGTCTCCTTGAAGAGACCCAGTACTTC
once,.,TRBV2,TRBJ2-1,12,CASMDSLGEQFF,TGTGCCAGCATGGACTCCCTGGGTGAGCAGTTCTTC
.,.,TRBV9,TRBJ1-1,15,CASSVEAGAGTEAFF,TGTGCCAGCAGCGTAGAGGCAGGGGCAGGCACTGAAGCTTTCTTT
.,TRBD2,TRBV9,TRBJ2-5,12,CASSRTSGSQYF,TGTGCCAGCAGCAGGACTAGCGGGAGCCAGTACTTC
.,.,TRBV5-1,TRBJ2-1,16,CASSLAPSATHNEQFF,TGCGCCAGCAGCTTGGCTCCTAGCGCCACTCACAATGAGCAGTTCTTC
.,.,TRBV5-6,TRBJ1-2,15,CASRKRTASNYGYTF,TGTGCCAGCAGGAAACGGACAGCGTCCAACTATGGCTACACCTTC
.,.,TRBV7-3,TRBJ1-1,14,CASSSKGYGTEAFF,TGTGCCAGCAGCTCAAAGGGGTATGGCACTGAAGCTTTCTTT
.,TRBD1,TRBV18,TRBJ2-5,15,CASRGQGALEETQYF,TGTGCCAGTCGGGGACAGGGGGCCCTGGAAGAGACCCAGTACTTC
.,.,TRBV6-5,TRBJ2-3,14,CASSYRASGYTQYF,TGTGCCAGCAGTTACCGGGCTTCGGGATATACGCAGTATTTT
.,.,TRBV21-1,TRBJ2-7,15,CASSNHLSPGYEQYF,TGTGCCAGCAGCAACCACCTCTCCCCGGGTTACGAGCAGTACTTC
.,TRBD2,TRBV9,TRBJ2-3,16,CASSVESSGRSDTQYF,TGTGCCAGCAGCGTAGAATCTAGCGGGAGGTCAGATACGCAGTATTTT
many,.,TRBV5-4,TRBJ2-3,14,CASSLGLSTDTQYF,TGTGCCAGCAGCTTGGGTCTGAGCACAGATACGCAGTATTTT
.,.,TRBV7-3,TRBJ2-3,15,CASSPTSTSTDTQYF,TGTGCCAGCAGTCCAACTAGTACGAGCACAGATACGCAGTATTTT
.,TRBD1,TRBV5-1,TRBJ1-2,15,CASSLGTGSNYGYTF,TGCGCCAGCAGCCTCGGGACAGGGTCAAACTATGGCTACACCTTC
few,TRBD1,TRBV6-6,TRBJ2-7,15,CASSYSGTGGYEQYF,TGTGCCAGCAGTTACTCCGGGACAGGGGGCTACGAGCAGTACTTC
.,.,TRBV20-1,TRBJ2-5,10,CSAPGETQYF,TGCAGTGCCCCTGGCGAGACCCAGTACTTC
few,.,TRBV6-7,TRBJ1-3,11,CATHIGDTIYF,TGTGCCACCCACATCGGGGACACCATATATTTT